The 27 T cell receptor beta chains listed next were all sequenced from one sample in a study of identical twins. MiXCR, run by TCRdb on the 5' RACE reads, gives a single entry per CDR3 protein. Here the sample spans approximately 210,000 distinct CDR3 sequences, approximately 7.1% being singletons. This sample also belongs to another study, concerning T cells expressing NK-cell markers.

The sample taken for sequencing was CD8+ T cells sorted from blood. The receptors were sampled from a woman aged 18-29 years in good health.

The chain couples TRBV20-1 to TRBJ2-7, with 9 bases aligning to TRBD2. The J segment lost 3 bases and the V segment lost 0 bases, leaving 6 bases of the junction unmatched. The germline gives CDR1 DFQATT, CDR2 SNEGSKA (reference sequence). CDR3 length equals 15 residues. In DNA, the CDR3 is TGCAGTGCTAGAGATCATCTAGCGGGACACTACGAGCAGTACTTC. This translates into CSARDHLAGHYEQYF.

V gene TRBV12-3 or TRBV12-4 combines with J gene TRBJ1-4; maybe TRBD1 (6 bases). Trimming shortened V by 6 bases and J by 1 base, and 6 bases separated the two germline ends. This CDR3 has 13 residues. CDR3 sequence reads: CASRGGTNEKLFF. In nucleotides, the CDR3 is TGTGCCAGCAGAGGGGGAACTAATGAAAAACTGTTTTTT.

This clonotype was seen only a few times. V and J are TRBV3-1 and TRBJ2-1; 9 positions match TRBD2. Germline CDR1 LGHDT, CDR2 YNNKEL (reference sequence). V shed 1 base, J shed 13 bases, and the junction held 11 bases outside the gene matches. This CDR3 contains 15 residues. The CDR3 coding sequence is TGTGCCAGCAGCCAAGCCGGTACGCGGGAGGGGGTCCAGTTCTTC. As protein: CASSQAGTREGVQFF.

The chain joins TRBV7-9 to TRBJ2-1; unclear D gene. The germline V and J ends were trimmed by 5 bases and 4 bases, with 12 bases remaining between them. The CDR3 is 14 residues long. Germline V lookup: CDR1 SEHNR, CDR2 FQNEAQ (reference sequence). CDR3 protein: CASSPVGGYNEQFF. CDR3 bases: TGTGCCAGCAGCCCTGTTGGTGGTTACAATGAGCAGTTCTTC.

The table lists this clonotype with a count of one. The chain combines TRBV11-3 with TRBJ2-1; TRBD2 aligns across 9 bases. J was trimmed by 4 bases and V by 0 bases; bases with no gene match: 4. The CDR3 extends over 16 amino acids. Germline loops: CDR1 SGHNT, CDR2 YENEEA. Written as DNA, the CDR3 is TGTGCCAGCAGCTTAGATGGACTAGCGAGTTACAATGAGCAGTTCTTC. It yields the protein CASSLDGLASYNEQFF.

This clonotype was found many times. The CDR3 region is CASSSGGEAFF. As DNA, the CDR3 is TGTGCCAGCAGCTCCGGGGGTGAAGCTTTCTTT. The chain has TRBV11-2 and TRBJ1-1; tentative D call: TRBD1 (5 bases). Per germline, CDR1 SGHAT and CDR2 FQNNGV. V dropped 4 bases and J dropped 7 bases, with 7 bases sitting between them. The CDR3 totals 11 residues. Using reference TRBV11-2 and TRBJ1-1 for the parts outside the CDR3, the full variable domain is EAGVAQSPRYKIIEKRQSVAFWCNPISGHATLYWYQQILGQGPKLLIQFQNNGVVDDSQLPKDRFSAERLKGVDSTLKIQPAKLEDSAVYLCASSSGGEAFFGQGTRLTVV.

The V call is TRBV12-5, the J call TRBJ2-2, with 8 bases aligning to TRBD1. V was clipped by 1 base and J by 0 bases; unmatched bases: 13. Germline V lookup: CDR1 LGHNT, CDR2 FRNRAP. CDR3 length: 20 amino acids. CDR3 sequence reads: CASGLGTVDRATSNTGELFF. The CDR3 DNA sequence: TGTGCTAGTGGTTTGGGTACTGTGGACAGGGCCACTTCGAACACCGGGGAGCTGTTTTTT.

V gene TRBV6-1 combines with J gene TRBJ2-1; 8 bases agree with TRBD1. The V gene's germline CDR1 is MNHNS and CDR2 SASEGT. The junction had 9 bases not matched to a gene; V was cut back by 6 bases and J by 2 bases. The CDR3 covers 16 residues. The CDR3 DNA is TGTGCCAGCAGAAAACGACCGGGACAGGCCTACAATGAGCAGTTCTTC. Translation gives CASRKRPGQAYNEQFF.

In this sample, this clonotype turned up a few times. The V gene is TRBV7-9, the J gene TRBJ2-1; TRBD1 agrees at 7 bases. The CDR3 is 17 residues long. Germline V lookup: CDR1 SEHNR, CDR2 FQNEAQ (reference sequence). V lost 3 bases to trimming and J lost 1 base; unmatched junction nucleotides: 9. DNA for the CDR3: TGTGCCAGCAGCTTTTTAGGGGGCCAGGGTTCCTACAATGAGCAGTTCTTC. Protein product: CASSFLGGQGSYNEQFF.

This clonotype was seen a few times. This sequence joins TRBV30 and TRBJ1-1; D gene uncertain. CDR3 size: 11 residues. Trimming removed 6 bases from V and 1 base from J, with 6 bases in between. Looked up from germline, CDR1 is GTSNPN and CDR2 is SVGIG (reference sequence). CDR3 sequence reads: CACSTNTEAFF. CDR3 coding DNA: TGTGCCTGCTCGACGAACACTGAAGCTTTCTTT.

This clonotype has only a few counts. This sequence joins TRBV5-5 and TRBJ2-7; no clear D gene. V shed 4 bases and J shed 2 bases, with 10 bases lying between them. The CDR3 totals 13 residues. The germline CDR1 and CDR2 sequences are SGHKS and YYEKEE (reference sequence). The CDR3 DNA reads TGTGCCAGCAGCGACGGTATCACCTACGAGCAGTACTTC. Protein product: CASSDGITYEQYF.

This clonotype was observed a handful of times. V and J are TRBV29-1 and TRBJ1-2; a weak D match, TRBD1 (6 bases). The CDR3 spans 14 residues. Germline loops: CDR1 SQVTM, CDR2 ANQGSEA. V lost 3 bases to trimming and J lost 1 base, with 12 bases between them. CDR3 bases: TGCAGCGTTGAGGAGGGGGGGCTTAACTATGGCTACACCTTC. Translating gives CSVEEGGLNYGYTF.

The gene calls are TRBV6-1 and TRBJ1-6; no clear D. The CDR3 has 14 amino acids. V lost 4 bases and J lost 6, with 10 bases in between. Germline values: CDR1 MNHNS, CDR2 SASEGT. This CDR3 is CASSAGGPNSPLHF. CDR3 DNA sequence: TGTGCCAGCAGTGCGGGTGGTCCTAATTCACCCCTCCACTTT.

This clonotype occurred many times. V usage is TRBV20-1 and J usage is TRBJ2-5; tentative D call: TRBD2 (5 bases). The V gene lost 3 bases and the J gene lost 5 bases, with 16 bases spanning the gap. Germline lookup yields CDR1 DFQATT and CDR2 SNEGSKA (reference sequence). The CDR3 is 14 residues long. CDR3 bases: TGCAGTGCTAGGGTTCACGCTAGCCGGGAGACCCAGTACTTC. It translates to CSARVHASRETQYF.

This clonotype was observed a few times. V gene TRBV7-9 combines with J gene TRBJ1-5; TRBD1 is a possible D gene (5 bases). CDR3 size: 15 residues. Germline values: CDR1 SEHNR, CDR2 FQNEAQ (reference sequence). Trimming stripped 1 base from V and 7 bases from J, with 14 bases between. CDR3 coding DNA: TGTGCCAGCAGCTTAGGGTCAGAGGGGAACCAGCCCCAGCATTTT. This translates into CASSLGSEGNQPQHF.

This clonotype came up many times. The genes are TRBV5-6 and TRBJ2-7, with TRBD2 matching over 8 bases. Germline V gene lookup returns CDR1 SGHDT and CDR2 YYEEEE. CDR3 length: 14 residues. V lost 4 bases to trimming and J lost 3 bases; unmatched junction nucleotides: 6. The CDR3 loop reads CASSVGGDHYEQYF. The CDR3 nucleotides read TGTGCCAGCAGCGTCGGGGGGGACCACTACGAGCAGTACTTC.

The chain has TRBV3-1 and TRBJ1-1; D not resolved. The V gene's germline CDR1 is LGHDT and CDR2 YNNKEL (reference sequence). The CDR3 loop spans 16 amino acids. Trimming left V 1 base short and J 1 base short, with 13 bases between. The CDR3 region has the DNA TGTGCCAGCAGCCAAGTCTATCTGGGGTCGAACACTGAAGCTTTCTTT. This encodes CASSQVYLGSNTEAFF.

This clonotype occurred many times. The junction departs from the called germline gene at one end, perhaps through a read error. V and J are TRBV7-8 and TRBJ2-1, with D perhaps matching TRBD1 (6 bases). The CDR3 runs to 19 residues. Germline CDR1 and CDR2: SGHVS and FQNEAQ. The CDR3 region is CASSSTTRGQRGIYSEQFF. The CDR3 region has the DNA TGTGCCAGCAGCTCCACAACTAGAGGACAGCGAGGAATCTACAGTGAGCAGTTCTTC.

This clonotype was detected a few times. This chain connects TRBV7-2 to TRBJ2-3; 8 nucleotides match TRBD2. The CDR3 is 15 residues long. The germline gives CDR1 SGHTA, CDR2 FQGNSA. Unmatched junction bases numbered 3, after V lost 2 bases and J lost 2 bases. The CDR3 DNA is TGTGCCAGCAGCTTACCGGGAGGGCTCACAGATACGCAGTATTTT. Protein sequence: CASSLPGGLTDTQYF.

There are many counts of this clonotype. V gene TRBV9 combines with J gene TRBJ2-2; TRBD1 aligns across 8 bases. CDR1 SGDLS and CDR2 YYNGEE come from the germline V gene. V gave up 0 bases and J gave up 4 bases; unmatched junction bases: 8. The length of the CDR3 is 17 residues. The CDR3 bases are TGTGCCAGCAGCGTAGTGCGGACAGGGAAAGGCACCGGGGAGCTGTTTTTT. Translating it yields CASSVVRTGKGTGELFF.

V usage is TRBV27 and J usage is TRBJ2-7; 9 bases match TRBD2. Germline V gene sequence: CDR1 MNHEY, CDR2 SMNVEV (reference sequence). The CDR3 spans 16 residues. V gave up 5 bases and J gave up 2 bases; unmatched junction bases: 10. The CDR3 sequence is CASSILGASGTYEQYF. CDR3 sequence (DNA): TGTGCCAGCAGTATCCTAGGTGCTAGCGGGACCTACGAGCAGTACTTC.

The chain links TRBV5-1 to TRBJ1-1, with 11 bases identical to TRBD1. CDR1 is SGHRS, CDR2 YFSETQ, per germline. J gave up 4 bases and V 5 bases, and 16 bases lay outside the gene matches. This CDR3 region has 18 residues. CDR3 residues: CASRNRDRGSNTGTEAFF. CDR3 coding DNA: TGCGCCAGCAGAAATCGGGACAGGGGGAGTAATACGGGCACTGAAGCTTTCTTT.

This clonotype was counted between two and nine times. The chain employs TRBV9 and TRBJ1-6, with D unresolved. Germline CDR1 reads SGDLS; CDR2 reads YYNGEE. The CDR3 is 12 residues long. V was pared by 0 bases and J by 8 bases, with 3 bases between. CDR3 in amino acids: CASSVDDSPLHF. The CDR3 DNA reads as TGTGCCAGCAGCGTAGACGATTCACCCCTCCACTTT.

This clonotype was picked up a small number of times. The V and J genes are TRBV20-1 and TRBJ2-7, with a possible D match to TRBD2 (6 bases). Germline CDR1 and CDR2: DFQATT and SNEGSKA (reference sequence). This CDR3 is 13 amino acids long. V lost 7 bases to trimming and J lost 5 bases, with 18 bases between them. CDR3 nucleotide sequence: TGCAGTGGGGTCGGTGCCGGGGGAGACGAGCAGTACTTC. Encoded protein: CSGVGAGGDEQYF.

This clonotype was recorded at least ten times. CDR3 DNA sequence: TGCGCCAGCAGCTTCCCCCCCTTGCGGAAGAAGGTCAATGAGCAGTTCTTC. Translating it yields CASSFPPLRKKVNEQFF. The chain recombines TRBV5-1 with TRBJ2-1; D is uncertain. There are 17 residues in the CDR3. The germline gives CDR1 SGHRS, CDR2 YFSETQ. V shed 2 bases and J shed 6 bases, with 21 bases lying between them. Variable domain in full (rest from reference TRBV5-1 and TRBJ2-1): KAGVTQTPRYLIKTRGQQVTLSCSPISGHRSVSWYQQTPGQGLQFLFEYFSETQRNKGNFPGRFSGRQFSNSRSEMNVSTLELGDSALYLCASSFPPLRKKVNEQFFGPGTRLTVL.

This clonotype was observed at least ten times. This chain connects TRBV29-1 to TRBJ2-7; TRBD1 agrees at 8 bases. V shed 6 bases and J 4 bases; nucleotides not matched to a gene: 5. Germline V CDR1 and CDR2: SQVTM, ANQGSEA. The CDR3 runs to 12 residues. The CDR3 protein is CSVTGVHYEQYF. The DNA for the CDR3 is TGCAGCGTGACAGGGGTCCATTACGAGCAGTACTTC.

This chain links TRBV27 with TRBJ2-1; 7 bases fit TRBD1. The CDR3 is made up of 15 amino acids. Germline values: CDR1 MNHEY, CDR2 SMNVEV (reference sequence). V gave up 6 bases and J gave up 2 bases; unmatched junction bases: 7. Here the CDR3 reads CASSFGTEAYNEQFF. The CDR3 DNA sequence: TGTGCCAGCAGCTTCGGGACAGAGGCCTACAATGAGCAGTTCTTC.